One and the same sample provided the 5 T cell receptor beta chains below, sequenced in a study of shared clonotypes between healthy human individuals. The table came from immunoSEQ multiplex PCR; TCRdb's copy has only in-frame clones and leaves some out. Of roughly 2.5 million clones listed, 90% to 95% were seen once; the top ten hold around 0.14%. The sample comprised naive CD4+ T cells sorted from blood. Subset reported: CD45RA+ positively selected. The receptors were sampled from a man aged 18-30 years in good health.

V usage is TRBV30 and J usage is TRBJ1-1, with D possibly being TRBD1 (5 bases). Trimming removed 7 bases from V and 1 base from J, with 13 bases in between. The length of the CDR3 is 13 residues. Looked up from germline, CDR1 is GTSNPN and CDR2 is SVGIG (reference sequence). Here the CDR3 reads CAFLWGKNTEAFF. The CDR3 DNA reads as TGTGCCTTTCTGTGGGGGAAGAACACTGAAGCTTTCTTT.

The rearrangement joins TRBV5-4 to TRBJ1-5; no reliable D call. Trimming left V 2 bases short and J 5 bases short, with 8 bases between. The germline V gene has CDR1 SGHNT and CDR2 YYREEE (reference sequence). The CDR3 has 13 amino acids. The CDR3 DNA follows: TGTGCCAGCAGCTTCGACCCCCATCAGCCCCAGCATTTT. It is translated as CASSFDPHQPQHF.

This chain connects TRBV6-1 to TRBJ2-7; 7 positions match TRBD1. CDR3 length equals 14 residues. The V and J ends lost 5 bases and 1 base, in that order; junction bases with no gene match: 5. The germline V gene encodes CDR1 MNHNS and CDR2 SASEGT. The CDR3: CASSFLGQSYEQYF. CDR3 sequence (DNA): TGTGCCAGCAGTTTCCTGGGACAGTCCTACGAGCAGTACTTC.

J is TRBJ2-7 and V is TRBV27; 8 bases are a match to TRBD1. Trimming took 6 bases from V and 3 from J; bases not matched to a gene: 7. Germline V gives CDR1 MNHEY, CDR2 SMNVEV (reference sequence). The CDR3 runs to 14 residues. The CDR3 reads CASSKQGVIYEQYF. The DNA of the CDR3 is TGTGCCAGCAGCAAACAGGGGGTTATCTACGAGCAGTACTTC.

Details on this clone: Other DNA sequences in the same sample also yield this CDR3. The rearrangement uses TRBV19 and TRBJ1-5; D perhaps matches TRBD1 (5 bases). The CDR3 is 14 amino acids. Germline V gene lookup returns CDR1 LNHDA and CDR2 SQIVND (reference sequence). V lost 3 bases and J lost 1, with 7 bases in between. CDR3 DNA: TGTGCCAGTAGTATTGGGGACAGCAATCAGCCCCAGCATTTT. It specifies CASSIGDSNQPQHF.